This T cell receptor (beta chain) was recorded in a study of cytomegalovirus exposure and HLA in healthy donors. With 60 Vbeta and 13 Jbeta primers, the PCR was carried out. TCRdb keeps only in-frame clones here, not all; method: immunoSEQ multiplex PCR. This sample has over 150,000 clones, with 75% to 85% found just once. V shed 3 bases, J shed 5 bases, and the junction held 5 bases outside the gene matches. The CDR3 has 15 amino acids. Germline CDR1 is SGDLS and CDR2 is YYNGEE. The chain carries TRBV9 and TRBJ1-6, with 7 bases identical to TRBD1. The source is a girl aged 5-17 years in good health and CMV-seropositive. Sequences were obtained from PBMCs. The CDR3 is CASSARQGNNSPLHF. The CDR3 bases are TGTGCCAGCAGCGCGAGACAGGGCAATAATTCACCCCTCCACTTT.